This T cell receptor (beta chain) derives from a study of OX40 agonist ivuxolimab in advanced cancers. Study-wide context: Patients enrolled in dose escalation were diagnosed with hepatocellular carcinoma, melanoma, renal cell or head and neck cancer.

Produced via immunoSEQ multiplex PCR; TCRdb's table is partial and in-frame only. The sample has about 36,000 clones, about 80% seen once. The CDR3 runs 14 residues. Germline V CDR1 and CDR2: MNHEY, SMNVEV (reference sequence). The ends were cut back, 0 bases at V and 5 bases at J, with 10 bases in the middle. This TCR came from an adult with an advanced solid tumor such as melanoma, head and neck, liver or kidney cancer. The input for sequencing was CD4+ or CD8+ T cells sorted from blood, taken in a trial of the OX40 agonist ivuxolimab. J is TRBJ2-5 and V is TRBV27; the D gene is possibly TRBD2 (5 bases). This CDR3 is CASSLSEGGETQYF. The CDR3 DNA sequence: TGTGCCAGCAGTTTATCCGAGGGCGGGGAGACCCAGTACTTC.